This record looks at one T cell receptor (beta chain) sequence and its context. The record originates from a study of blood T cell repertoires in COVID-19. Study-wide background: PBMCs, B-cell-depleted T cells, or T cells provided the cDNA or gDNA that made up the material.

Sequencing was performed with immunoSEQ multiplex PCR; in TCRdb, only in-frame clones are kept and a portion is missing. This sample yields about 220,000 clones, of which over 65% are seen a single time; approximately 3.1% belongs to the top ten. The sample comprised PBMCs or T cells enriched from blood (not recorded which). The sequence was collected from a woman aged 55-69 years who had recovered from COVID-19.

CDR3 region: CASSFLNTGELFF. CDR3 nucleotides: TGTGCCAGCAGCTTTCTCAACACCGGGGAGCTGTTTTTT. The chain joins TRBV3-1 (or the pseudogene TRBV3-2) to TRBJ2-2; D not certain. This CDR3 is built from 13 residues. Germline V lookup: CDR1 LGHDT, CDR2 YNNKEL (reference sequence). V was clipped by 5 bases and J by 2 bases, with 6 bases between them.